The 20 T cell receptor beta chains below come from one sample, sequenced in a study of blood T cell repertoires in COVID-19. Produced via immunoSEQ multiplex PCR; TCRdb's table is partial and in-frame only. The table has tens of thousands of clones, 85% to 90% seen once. Material: peripheral blood. The receptors were gathered from a man in his sixties or seventies with active or convalescent COVID-19.

The V gene is TRBV11-3, the J gene TRBJ2-1, with TRBD1 matching over 7 bases. Germline assignment: CDR1 SGHNT and CDR2 YENEEA. V shed 4 bases, J shed 10 bases, and the junction held 16 bases outside the gene matches. This CDR3 has 16 residues. The CDR3 coding sequence is TGTGCCAGCAGCTCCTCCCGAAGGGGGCGGTCCGGGGAGCAGTTCTTC. Translating it yields CASSSSRRGRSGEQFF.

The chain uses TRBV19 and TRBJ1-1, with D hard to call. Germline V gene data show CDR1 as LNHDA and CDR2 as SQIVND (reference sequence). V dropped 4 bases and J dropped 10 bases, with 19 bases sitting between them. This CDR3 contains 14 residues. CDR3 nucleotides: TGTGCCAGTAGTAAAGACGCGCCCTATGATCCAGCTTTCTTT. This sequence encodes CASSKDAPYDPAFF. The entire variable domain, with the rest obtained from reference TRBV19 and TRBJ1-1, is as follows: DGGITQSPKYLFRKEGQNVTLSCEQNLNHDAMYWYRQDPGQGLRLIYYSQIVNDFQKGDIAEGYSVSREKKESFPLTVTSAQKNPTAFYLCASSKDAPYDPAFFGQGTRLTVV.

The gene calls are TRBV7-9 and TRBJ2-5; 14 bases match TRBD2. Trimming cost V 5 bases and J 3 bases; bases outside gene matches: 8. Germline values: CDR1 SEHNR, CDR2 FQNEAQ (reference sequence). CDR3 size: 17 residues. The CDR3 bases are TGTGCCAGCAGCCCAGGAGGGACTAGCGGGAGTAAAGAGACCCAGTACTTC. Protein sequence: CASSPGGTSGSKETQYF.

The chain combines TRBV6-6 with TRBJ1-2; possible D gene TRBD1, 6 bases. V shed 5 bases and J shed 3 bases, with 10 bases lying between them. The germline CDR1 and CDR2 sequences are MNHNY and SVGAGI (reference sequence). The length of the CDR3 is 13 residues. The chain's CDR3 is CASSPGGYYGYTF. The CDR3, as DNA: TGTGCCAGCAGTCCTGGGGGCTACTATGGCTACACCTTC.

This clone came up a few times. The chain links TRBV5-1 to TRBJ2-7, with a possible D match to TRBD1 (7 bases). This CDR3 region has 14 residues. V was trimmed by 8 bases and J by 3 bases, leaving 18 bases between them. CDR1 SGHRS and CDR2 YFSETQ come from the germline V gene. CDR3 DNA: TGCGCCAGTCGCCCCGGGGGACAGAGCTACGAGCAGTACTTC. It specifies CASRPGGQSYEQYF.

The chain recombines TRBV7-2 with TRBJ1-5; 7 nucleotides line up with TRBD1. Germline CDR1 is SGHTA and CDR2 is FQGNSA. Unmatched junction bases numbered 6, after V lost 5 bases and J lost 2 bases. The CDR3 spans 15 residues. CDR3 sequence reads: CASSVSGQRNQPQHF. As DNA, the CDR3 is TGTGCCAGCAGCGTCTCGGGACAGCGCAATCAGCCCCAGCATTTT.

This chain joins TRBV14 and TRBJ2-7; the match to TRBD1 covers 7 bases. Germline V CDR1 and CDR2: SGHDN, FVKESK. V shed 5 bases and J 3 bases; nucleotides not matched to a gene: 10. This CDR3 is built from 15 residues. This CDR3 is CASSGPGQYFYEQYF. The DNA for the CDR3 is TGTGCCAGCAGCGGGCCGGGACAGTATTTCTACGAGCAGTACTTC.

This clone appeared a few times. The rearrangement joins TRBV21-1 to TRBJ2-2; TRBD2 is taken as the D call from the table, unchecked against the DNA. TRBV21-1 is given as a pseudogene. There are 18 residues in the CDR3. CDR3 amino acids: CASSKVEREGRNTGELFF. CDR3 coding DNA: TGTGCCAGCAGCAAAGTAGAGCGGGAGGGCCGAAACACCGGGGAGCTGTTTTTT.

CDR3 nucleotide sequence: TGTGCCAGCAGCCCCGGGGTCCTGACGGGGACTGAAGCTTTCTTT. Protein sequence: CASSPGVLTGTEAFF. The chain couples TRBV27 to TRBJ1-1; D call uncertain. Germline V lookup: CDR1 MNHEY, CDR2 SMNVEV (reference sequence). Trimming took off 6 bases at V and 5 bases at J, with 19 bases between the two ends. CDR3 size: 15 residues.

The chain joins TRBV3-1 (or the pseudogene TRBV3-2) to TRBJ2-1, with D possibly TRBD2 on 5 matching bases. Germline V lookup: CDR1 LGHDT, CDR2 YNNKEL (reference sequence). V shed 0 bases and J shed 4 bases, with 10 bases lying between them. The CDR3 runs 15 residues. CDR3 bases: TGTGCCAGCAGCCAAGACCAGCGGCCTTACAATGAGCAGTTCTTC. Translating it yields CASSQDQRPYNEQFF.

This clone has just one count. The chain recombines TRBV5-5 with TRBJ2-7; TRBD2 aligns across 11 bases. This CDR3 is built from 17 residues. V shed 6 bases and J 0 bases; nucleotides not matched to a gene: 11. CDR1 is SGHKS, CDR2 YYEKEE, per germline (reference sequence). The CDR3 bases are TGTGCCAGCAAAGGTACTAGCGGGAGTTTCGGCTCCTACGAGCAGTACTTC. This translates into CASKGTSGSFGSYEQYF.

This chain links TRBV10-3 with TRBJ2-1; 9 nucleotides align to TRBD2. The CDR3 consists of 15 residues. Germline CDR1 and CDR2: ENHRY and SYGVKD. J was trimmed by 8 bases and V by 6 bases; bases with no gene match: 11. The CDR3 DNA sequence: TGTGCCATCAGACCCGGGACTAGCTCGCGGGATGAGCAGTTCTTC. Its translation is CAIRPGTSSRDEQFF.

This clone has a handful of counts. J is TRBJ1-5 and V is TRBV28; tentative D call: TRBD1 (6 bases). There are 16 residues in the CDR3. Germline V lookup: CDR1 MDHEN, CDR2 SYDVKM. Trimming took off 6 bases at V and 1 base at J, with 16 bases between the two ends. CDR3: CASRPGGLGSNQPQHF. The DNA of the CDR3 is TGTGCCAGCAGACCTGGGGGCCTCGGGAGCAATCAGCCCCAGCATTTT.

V gene TRBV19 combines with J gene TRBJ1-2; TRBD1 agrees at 7 bases. Germline loops: CDR1 LNHDA, CDR2 SQIVND (reference sequence). CDR3 length equals 14 residues. J was trimmed by 3 bases and V by 4 bases; bases with no gene match: 5. The CDR3 is CASSKGTDYYGYTF. CDR3 DNA sequence: TGTGCCAGTAGTAAGGGGACAGACTACTATGGCTACACCTTC.

The chain has TRBV6-2 or TRBV6-3 and TRBJ1-2; TRBD1 matches 7 bases. V was clipped by 6 bases and J by 3 bases; unmatched bases: 4. Germline CDR1 and CDR2: MNHEY and SVGEGT. This CDR3 region has 13 residues. CDR3 amino acids: CASSATGDYGYTF. In DNA form, the CDR3 reads TGTGCCAGCAGCGCCACAGGGGACTATGGCTACACCTTC.

This chain connects TRBV30 to TRBJ1-1; D perhaps matches TRBD1 (5 bases). Trimming shortened V by 4 bases and J by 3 bases, and 12 bases separated the two germline ends. Germline CDR1 reads GTSNPN; CDR2 reads SVGIG (reference sequence). The length of the CDR3 is 13 residues. CDR3 DNA: TGTGCCTGGATGATCGGGGGGTACACTGAAGCTTTCTTT. Protein product: CAWMIGGYTEAFF.

The rearrangement uses TRBV6-5 and TRBJ1-1, with D maybe TRBD1 (6 bases). V shed 6 bases and J shed 0 bases, with 11 bases lying between them. CDR1 is MNHEY, CDR2 SVGAGI, per germline. CDR3 length equals 14 residues. As DNA, the CDR3 is TGTGCCAGCAGCACAGGACAGCTGAACACTGAAGCTTTCTTT. It yields the protein CASSTGQLNTEAFF.

The V and J genes are TRBV15 and TRBJ2-7, with no clear D. Germline CDR1 is LNHNV and CDR2 is YYDKDF (reference sequence). Trimming removed 4 bases from V and 0 bases from J, with 7 bases in between. The CDR3 covers 13 residues. The CDR3 DNA sequence: TGTGCCACCAGCACTGGCCTCTCCTACGAGCAGTACTTC. This codes for CATSTGLSYEQYF.

V is TRBV28 and J is TRBJ2-1; 11 bases map to TRBD2. CDR3 length: 16 residues. The junction had 3 bases not matched to a gene; V was cut back by 5 bases and J by 0 bases. CDR1 is MDHEN and CDR2 is SYDVKM in the germline V gene. CDR3 in amino acids: CASSPTSGSSYNEQFF. The CDR3 bases are TGTGCCAGCAGTCCAACTAGCGGGAGCTCCTACAATGAGCAGTTCTTC.

The J gene is TRBJ2-1, the V gene TRBV27; TRBD2 matches at 10 bases. CDR3 length equals 17 residues. J was trimmed by 7 bases and V by 5 bases; bases with no gene match: 14. Germline V gene data show CDR1 as MNHEY and CDR2 as SMNVEV (reference sequence). DNA for the CDR3: TGTGCCAGCAGTAGTGCTAGCGGGAGTTTGCGAGTAAATGAGCAGTTCTTC. Residues: CASSSASGSLRVNEQFF.